The entry that follows covers one T cell receptor (beta chain) sequence. Its antigen is as yet unknown. A junction end diverges from the germline sequence, so it may reflect a read error. The authors carried out high-throughput sequencing of TCR beta. They applied it to CD8+ and CD4+ T cells obtained from blood. The multiple sclerosis controls comprised treatment-naive patients whose relapsing-remitting disease was stable or active. This entry is derived from a study of CD8 T cells in Susac syndrome. Study observations and caveats: The number of individuals included in the study's TCR sequencing and HLA analysis was acknowledged as relatively small.

Random hexamers were used to reverse transcribe the RNA input (0.5 to 1 ug). With immunoSEQ multiplex PCR, TCR beta CDR3 was amplified across 54 Vbeta and 13 Jbeta. TCRdb fed the immunoSEQ multiplex PCR reads into MiXCR, producing one record per CDR3 protein. The sample lists about 130,000 distinct CDR3 sequences, about 90% seen once, with around 0.25% in the top ten. The CDR3 loop spans 15 amino acids. The V gene's germline CDR1 is MNHEY and CDR2 SVGAGI. The sample was CD8+ T cells from PBMCs. This TCR derives from a human donor with multiple sclerosis. The V and J genes are TRBV6-5 and TRBJ2-2; the D call may be TRBD1 or TRBD2 (6 bases each). The CDR3 DNA follows: TGTGCCAGCAATTACGGGGGCACGAACACCGGGGAGCTGTTTTTT. Translated, it gives CASNYGGTNTGELFF.